The clone carrying this T cell receptor beta chain was observed a handful of times. V was pared by 2 bases and J by 0 bases, with 12 bases between. There are 16 residues in the CDR3. Per germline, CDR1 LNHDA and CDR2 SQIVND (reference sequence). These data originate in a study of tumor-infiltrating lymphocytes in localized non-small cell lung cancer. On the study more broadly: Tumor tissue and non-adjacent uninvolved lung came from each patient.

TCRdb's table, derived via immunoSEQ multiplex PCR, lists solely in-frame clones and lacks some. The sample records approximately 14,000 clones, approximately 72% being singletons. The sample consisted of uninvolved lung tissue not adjacent to the tumor. The receptor's source is a human donor with non-small cell lung cancer. The rearrangement uses TRBV19 and TRBJ2-3; D perhaps matches TRBD1 (5 bases). CDR3 nucleotide sequence: TGTGCCAGTAGTATATTTAGGGGAACTAGCACAGATACGCAGTATTTT. Protein product: CASSIFRGTSTDTQYF.